These 23 T cell receptor beta chains were all obtained from the same sample, sequenced in a study of OX40 agonist ivuxolimab in advanced cancers. Sequencing used immunoSEQ multiplex PCR; TCRdb keeps in-frame clones, though not all of them. The data hold 100,000 or so clones, with more than 90% observed a single time. Specimen: CD4+ or CD8+ T cells sorted from blood, collected in a trial of the OX40 agonist ivuxolimab. All receptors come from an adult with an advanced solid tumor such as melanoma, head and neck, liver or kidney cancer.

Points on this clone: The sample has other DNA sequences that encode this CDR3 too. The chain links TRBV2 to TRBJ1-1, with no clear D. This CDR3 region has 10 residues. Trimming took 6 bases from V and 4 from J, leaving 3 bases between them. Per the germline V gene, CDR1 is SNHLY and CDR2 is FYNNEI. DNA for the CDR3: TGTGCCAGCAGGGGCACTGAAGCTTTCTTT. This codes for CASRGTEAFF.

This chain links TRBV4-1 with TRBJ1-2; D not certain. The CDR3 spans 13 residues. V lost 0 bases and J lost 6, with 8 bases in between. Looked up from germline, CDR1 is MGHRA and CDR2 is YSYEKL. CDR3 sequence reads: CASSQERLDGYTF. Here the CDR3 DNA reads TGCGCCAGCAGCCAAGAAAGATTGGATGGCTACACCTTC.

The rearrangement joins TRBV27 to TRBJ2-2; D call uncertain. Trimming took 9 bases from V and 6 from J, leaving 8 bases between them. There are 11 residues in the CDR3. Germline V gene data show CDR1 as MNHEY and CDR2 as SMNVEV (reference sequence). The CDR3 nucleotides are TGTGCCAGTCGCAGCCCCGGGGAGCTGTTTTTT. Encoded protein: CASRSPGELFF.

The chain recombines TRBV30 with TRBJ1-2, with a tentative D call TRBD1 (5 bases). The CDR3 has 11 residues. With 8 bases removed from V and 4 bases from J, the gap between germline ends came to 11 bases. CDR1 and CDR2 from the germline V gene are GTSNPN and SVGIG (reference sequence). The CDR3 nucleotides are TGTGCCGCCCCTGGGGGCTATGGCTACACCTTC. It yields the protein CAAPGGYGYTF.

The chain recombines TRBV15 with TRBJ2-1; 9 positions match TRBD1. The CDR3 extends over 15 amino acids. J lost 0 bases, V lost 7 bases, and 4 bases had no gene match. The germline V gene encodes CDR1 LNHNV and CDR2 YYDKDF (reference sequence). CDR3 region: CATTKGQGSYNEQFF. CDR3 bases: TGTGCCACCACCAAGGGACAGGGCTCCTACAATGAGCAGTTCTTC.

The V and J genes are TRBV4-1 and TRBJ2-1; D tentatively reads TRBD1 or TRBD2 (5 bases each). The CDR3 is made up of 12 amino acids. CDR1 and CDR2 (germline): MGHRA, YSYEKL. Trimming left V 1 base short and J 8 bases short, with 6 bases between. The CDR3 region has the DNA TGCGCCAGCAGCCAAGTGGGGGATGAGCAGTTCTTC. Amino acid sequence: CASSQVGDEQFF.

This sequence joins TRBV5-8 and TRBJ1-5, with D maybe TRBD1 (6 bases). The CDR3 extends over 16 amino acids. Trimming removed 0 bases from V and 3 bases from J, with 13 bases in between. Germline lookup yields CDR1 SGHTS and CDR2 YDEGEE. The CDR3 region is CASSLVPRGTNQPQHF. CDR3 bases: TGTGCCAGCAGCTTGGTCCCAAGGGGGACCAATCAGCCCCAGCATTTT.

The gene calls are TRBV19 and TRBJ1-3; 8 nucleotides match TRBD1. The V gene end was trimmed by 5 bases and the J gene end by 2 bases; junction bases not matched to a gene: 5. CDR3 size: 15 residues. CDR1 is LNHDA and CDR2 is SQIVND in the germline V gene (reference sequence). This CDR3 is CASSVRGPAGNTIYF. Written as DNA, the CDR3 is TGTGCCAGTAGTGTCAGGGGGCCCGCTGGAAACACCATATATTTT.

The V call is TRBV4-1, the J call TRBJ2-7, with D possibly TRBD2 on 6 matching bases. Trimming shortened V by 0 bases and J by 2 bases, and 11 bases separated the two germline ends. The CDR3 spans 15 residues. From germline, CDR1 is MGHRA and CDR2 YSYEKL. Here the CDR3 DNA reads TGCGCCAGCAGCCAAGAGATAGGGGAGGCCTACGAGCAGTACTTC. The encoded protein is CASSQEIGEAYEQYF.

The chain couples TRBV4-3 to TRBJ2-4; D not resolved. CDR1 and CDR2 (germline): LGHNA, YSLEER. The CDR3 consists of 16 residues. With 1 base removed from V and 0 bases from J, the gap between germline ends came to 10 bases. CDR3: CASSQVQALAKNIQYF. In DNA form, the CDR3 reads TGCGCCAGCAGCCAAGTCCAGGCCCTAGCCAAAAACATTCAGTACTTC.

The rearrangement joins TRBV10-1 to TRBJ2-7; D may be TRBD1 (6 bases). Trimming took off 6 bases at V and 0 bases at J, with 21 bases between the two ends. The germline gives CDR1 WNHNN, CDR2 SYGVQD (reference sequence). The CDR3 is 17 amino acids. The chain's CDR3 is CASRYRVPYFDSYEQYF. The CDR3 coding sequence is TGCGCCAGCAGGTACAGGGTACCCTATTTCGACTCCTACGAGCAGTACTTC.

The chain links TRBV6-5 to TRBJ1-2; tentatively, D is TRBD1 (6 bases). CDR1 and CDR2 from the germline V gene are MNHEY and SVGAGI. Trimming took 2 bases from V and 5 from J, leaving 9 bases between them. The CDR3 contains 13 residues. CDR3 in amino acids: CASSYGQRYGYTF. CDR3 bases: TGTGCCAGCAGTTACGGACAGCGGTATGGCTACACCTTC.

The chain combines TRBV7-9 with TRBJ2-3; 9 nucleotides line up with TRBD2. The CDR3 sequence is 17 residues long. Germline V gene lookup returns CDR1 SEHNR and CDR2 FQNEAQ (reference sequence). The V gene end was trimmed by 5 bases and the J gene end by 2 bases; junction bases not matched to a gene: 11. CDR3 protein: CASSPIGGRENTDTQYF. CDR3 nucleotide sequence: TGTGCCAGCAGCCCGATCGGCGGGAGGGAGAACACAGATACGCAGTATTTT.

V and J are TRBV5-5 and TRBJ2-7; D remains unclear. Germline V CDR1 and CDR2: SGHKS, YYEKEE (reference sequence). The CDR3 totals 12 residues. Trimming shortened V by 4 bases and J by 6 bases, and 11 bases separated the two germline ends. CDR3 in DNA: TGTGCCAGCAGCCCCCTTTCCGGCGAGCAGTACTTC. This gives the protein CASSPLSGEQYF.

V is TRBV23-1 and J is TRBJ2-7; the match to TRBD1 covers 7 bases. TRBV23-1 is known as an ORF, though its function is uncertain. The J segment lost 2 bases and the V segment lost 4 bases, leaving 5 bases of the junction unmatched. The CDR3 consists of 14 residues. CDR3 region: CASSRDREPYEQYF. The CDR3 DNA reads TGCGCCAGCAGTCGAGACAGGGAGCCCTACGAGCAGTACTTC.

This chain links TRBV19 with TRBJ2-3, with 12 bases identical to TRBD2. V lost 3 bases to trimming and J lost 7 bases; unmatched junction nucleotides: 11. The CDR3 has 17 amino acids. Looked up from germline, CDR1 is LNHDA and CDR2 is SQIVND (reference sequence). The CDR3 bases are TGTGCCAGTAGTATTATAGAGCCTAGCGGGAGGGGGAATACGCAGTATTTT. Residues: CASSIIEPSGRGNTQYF.

The chain joins TRBV15 to TRBJ2-7; the D is unclear. The CDR3 loop spans 14 amino acids. V lost 9 bases and J 0 bases, leaving 15 bases between the germline ends. CDR1 is LNHNV, CDR2 YYDKDF, per germline (reference sequence). The DNA of the CDR3 is TGTGCCACAGTACCCCGGGCCTCCTCCTACGAGCAGTACTTC. It is translated as CATVPRASSYEQYF.

The chain joins TRBV6-6 to TRBJ1-1, with D perhaps matching TRBD1 (5 bases). Germline V gene lookup returns CDR1 MNHNY and CDR2 SVGAGI (reference sequence). CDR3 size: 13 residues. V was trimmed by 5 bases and J by 5 bases, leaving 12 bases between them. Here the CDR3 reads CASSRGGGTEAFF. CDR3 bases: TGTGCCAGCAGTCGCGGGGGGGGGACTGAAGCTTTCTTT.

The chain recombines TRBV5-5 with TRBJ1-2; TRBD1 agrees at 11 bases. Per the germline V gene, CDR1 is SGHKS and CDR2 is YYEKEE (reference sequence). This CDR3 comprises 17 residues. With V trimmed by 4 bases and J by 3 bases, 11 bases remained unmatched. This CDR3 reads CASSIGTGGRVDYGYTF. The CDR3, as DNA: TGTGCCAGCAGCATAGGGACAGGGGGGAGGGTCGACTATGGCTACACCTTC.

The CDR3: CAWSEVGSNQPQHF. The DNA of the CDR3 is TGTGCCTGGAGTGAGGTGGGAAGCAATCAGCCCCAGCATTTT. The rearrangement links TRBV30 to TRBJ1-5; D unclear. The V end was cut by 1 base, the J end by 1 base, with 8 bases between. Germline CDR1 is GTSNPN and CDR2 is SVGIG (reference sequence). The CDR3 length is 14 residues.

This clone appeared a single time. The gene calls are TRBV7-3 and TRBJ2-1, with D unclear. There are 13 residues in the CDR3. Trimming left V 0 bases short and J 6 bases short, with 6 bases between. The germline CDR1 and CDR2 sequences are SGHTA and FQGTGA. CDR3 nucleotides: TGTGCCAGCAGCTTAACGGGCGCCAATGAGCAGTTCTTC. Translating it yields CASSLTGANEQFF.

This sequence joins TRBV29-1 and TRBJ2-7; 9 bases are shared with TRBD1. The CDR3 totals 15 residues. With V trimmed by 7 bases and J by 3 bases, 13 bases remained unmatched. The germline V gene encodes CDR1 SQVTM and CDR2 ANQGSEA. CDR3 bases: TGCAGCGCCAAGGTGGGGGACAGGGCAATCTACGAGCAGTACTTC. Translating gives CSAKVGDRAIYEQYF.

The chain links TRBV28 to TRBJ1-1; 7 positions match TRBD1. The V and J ends lost 3 bases and 3 bases, in that order; junction bases with no gene match: 4. The CDR3 is 14 amino acids. The germline CDR1 and CDR2 sequences are MDHEN and SYDVKM. The CDR3 DNA is TGTGCCAGCAGTTTGACAGGGAGGGACACTGAAGCTTTCTTT. Its translation is CASSLTGRDTEAFF.